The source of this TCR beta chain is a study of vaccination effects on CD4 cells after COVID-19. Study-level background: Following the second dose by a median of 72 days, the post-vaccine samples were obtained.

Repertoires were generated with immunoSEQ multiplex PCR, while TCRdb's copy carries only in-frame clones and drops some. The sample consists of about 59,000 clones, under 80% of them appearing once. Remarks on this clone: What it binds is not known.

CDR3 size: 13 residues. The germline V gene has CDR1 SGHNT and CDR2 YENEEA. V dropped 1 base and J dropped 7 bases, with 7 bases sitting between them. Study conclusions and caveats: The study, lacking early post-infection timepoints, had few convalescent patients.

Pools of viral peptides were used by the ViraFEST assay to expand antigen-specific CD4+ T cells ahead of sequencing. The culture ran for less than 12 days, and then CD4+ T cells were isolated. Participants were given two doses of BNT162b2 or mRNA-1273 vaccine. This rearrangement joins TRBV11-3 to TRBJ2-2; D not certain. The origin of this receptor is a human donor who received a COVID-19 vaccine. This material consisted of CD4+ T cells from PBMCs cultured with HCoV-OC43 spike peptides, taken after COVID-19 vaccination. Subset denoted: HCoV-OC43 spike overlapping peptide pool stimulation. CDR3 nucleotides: TGTGCCAGCAGCTTAGTCAGTAGCGGGGAGCTGTTTTTT. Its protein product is CASSLVSSGELFF.